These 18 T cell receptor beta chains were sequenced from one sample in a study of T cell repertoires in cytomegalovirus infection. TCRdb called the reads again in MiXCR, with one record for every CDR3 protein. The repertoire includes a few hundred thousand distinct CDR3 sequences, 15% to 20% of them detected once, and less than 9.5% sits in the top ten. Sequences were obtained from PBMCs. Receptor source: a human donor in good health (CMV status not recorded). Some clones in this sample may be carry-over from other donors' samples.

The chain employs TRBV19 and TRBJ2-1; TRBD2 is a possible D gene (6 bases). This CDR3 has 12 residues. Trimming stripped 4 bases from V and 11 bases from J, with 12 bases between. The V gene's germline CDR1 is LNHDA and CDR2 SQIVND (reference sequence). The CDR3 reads CASSRTRDQQFF. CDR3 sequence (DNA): TGTGCCAGTAGTAGAACGCGGGATCAGCAGTTCTTC.

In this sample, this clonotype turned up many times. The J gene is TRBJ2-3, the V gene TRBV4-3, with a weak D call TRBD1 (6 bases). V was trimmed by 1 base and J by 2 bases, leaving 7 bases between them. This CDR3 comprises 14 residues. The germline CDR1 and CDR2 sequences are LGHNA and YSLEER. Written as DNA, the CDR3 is TGCGCCAGCAGCCAAGGGGGGCTCACAGATACGCAGTATTTT. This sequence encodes CASSQGGLTDTQYF.

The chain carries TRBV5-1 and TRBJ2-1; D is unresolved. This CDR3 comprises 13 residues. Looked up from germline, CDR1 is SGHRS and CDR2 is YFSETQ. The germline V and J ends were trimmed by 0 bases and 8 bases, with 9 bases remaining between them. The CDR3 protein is CASSLGLPDEQFF. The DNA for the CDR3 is TGCGCCAGCAGCTTGGGACTGCCTGATGAGCAGTTCTTC.

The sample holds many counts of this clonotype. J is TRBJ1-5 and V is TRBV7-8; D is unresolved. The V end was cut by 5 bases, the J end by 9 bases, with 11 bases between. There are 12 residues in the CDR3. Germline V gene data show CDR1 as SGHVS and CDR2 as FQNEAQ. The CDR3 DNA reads TGTGCCAGCAGCGAATCAGCATGGCCCCAGCATTTT. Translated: CASSESAWPQHF.

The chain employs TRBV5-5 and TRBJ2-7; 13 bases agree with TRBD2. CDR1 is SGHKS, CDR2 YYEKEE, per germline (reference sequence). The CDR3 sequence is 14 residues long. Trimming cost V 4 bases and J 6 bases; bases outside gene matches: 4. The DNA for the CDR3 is TGTGCCAGCAGCAGGACTAGCGGGAGTAGCGAGCAGTACTTC. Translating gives CASSRTSGSSEQYF.

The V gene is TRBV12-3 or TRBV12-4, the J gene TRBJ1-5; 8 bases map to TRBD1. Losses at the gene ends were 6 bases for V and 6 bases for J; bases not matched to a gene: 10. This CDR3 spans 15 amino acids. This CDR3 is CASSPAPTGAQPQHF. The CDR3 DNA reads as TGTGCCAGCAGCCCTGCCCCGACAGGGGCTCAGCCCCAGCATTTT.

The CDR3 here is CASSPTRTEAFF. The CDR3 DNA is TGTGCCAGCAGCCCAACGCGGACTGAAGCTTTCTTT. V gene TRBV7-2 combines with J gene TRBJ1-1; no clear D. The CDR3 sequence is 12 residues long. V gave up 5 bases and J gave up 5 bases, with 9 bases separating them. Germline values: CDR1 SGHTA, CDR2 FQGNSA.

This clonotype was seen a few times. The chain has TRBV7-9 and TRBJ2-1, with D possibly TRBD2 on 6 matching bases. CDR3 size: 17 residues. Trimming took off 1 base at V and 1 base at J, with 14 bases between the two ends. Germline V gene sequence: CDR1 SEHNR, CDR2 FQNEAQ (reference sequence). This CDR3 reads CASSLELLGGSYNEQFF. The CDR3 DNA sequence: TGTGCCAGCAGCTTAGAACTTCTAGGAGGGTCCTACAATGAGCAGTTCTTC.

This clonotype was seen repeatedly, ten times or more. CDR3 nucleotide sequence: TGTGCCAGCAGCTTTCCAGGAGCCTACGAGCAGTACTTC. Amino acids: CASSFPGAYEQYF. The chain recombines TRBV7-8 with TRBJ2-7; no clear D gene. The V end was cut by 3 bases, the J end by 2 bases, with 8 bases between. The germline gives CDR1 SGHVS, CDR2 FQNEAQ. The CDR3 runs 13 residues.

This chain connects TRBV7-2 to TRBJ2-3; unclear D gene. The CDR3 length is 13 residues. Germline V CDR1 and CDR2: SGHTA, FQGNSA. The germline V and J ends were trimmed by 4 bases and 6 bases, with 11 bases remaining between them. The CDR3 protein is CASSSSTYDTQYF. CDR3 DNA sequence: TGTGCCAGCAGCTCCTCAACCTACGATACGCAGTATTTT.

DNA of the CDR3: TGTGCCAGCAGTCTCTGGGCGGGGGGGCCGTACGAGCAGTACTTC. The encoded protein is CASSLWAGGPYEQYF. The rearrangement links TRBV27 to TRBJ2-7; TRBD2 matches at 9 bases. The junction had 9 bases not matched to a gene; V was cut back by 5 bases and J by 4 bases. The CDR3 runs 15 residues. Germline V lookup: CDR1 MNHEY, CDR2 SMNVEV (reference sequence).

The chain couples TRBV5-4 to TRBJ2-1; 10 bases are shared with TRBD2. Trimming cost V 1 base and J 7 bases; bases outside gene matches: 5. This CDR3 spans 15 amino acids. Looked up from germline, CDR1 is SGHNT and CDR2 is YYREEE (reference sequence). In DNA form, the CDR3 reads TGTGCCAGCAGCTTGAAAAGCGGGAGGGAGAATGAGCAGTTCTTC. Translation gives CASSLKSGRENEQFF.

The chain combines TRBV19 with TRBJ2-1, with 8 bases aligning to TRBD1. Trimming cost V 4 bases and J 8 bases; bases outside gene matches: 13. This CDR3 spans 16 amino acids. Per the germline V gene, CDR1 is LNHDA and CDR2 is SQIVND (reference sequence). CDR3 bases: TGTGCCAGTAGTAGACGCGCCAGGGGGCTCTTCGATGAGCAGTTCTTC. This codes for CASSRRARGLFDEQFF. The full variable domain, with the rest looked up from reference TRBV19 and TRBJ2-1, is DGGITQSPKYLFRKEGQNVTLSCEQNLNHDAMYWYRQDPGQGLRLIYYSQIVNDFQKGDIAEGYSVSREKKESFPLTVTSAQKNPTAFYLCASSRRARGLFDEQFFGPGTRLTVL.

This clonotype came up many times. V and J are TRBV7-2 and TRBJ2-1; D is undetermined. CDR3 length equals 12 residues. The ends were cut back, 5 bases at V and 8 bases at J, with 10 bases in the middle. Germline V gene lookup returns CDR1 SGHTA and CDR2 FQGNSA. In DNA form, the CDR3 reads TGTGCCAGCAGCCCCGCCGTTGATGAGCAGTTCTTC. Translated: CASSPAVDEQFF.

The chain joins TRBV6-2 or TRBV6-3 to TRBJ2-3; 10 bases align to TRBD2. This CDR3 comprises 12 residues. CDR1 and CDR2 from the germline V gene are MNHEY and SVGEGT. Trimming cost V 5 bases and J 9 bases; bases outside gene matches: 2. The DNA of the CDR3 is TGTGCCAGCAGTCTGACTAGCGGGACGCAGTATTTT. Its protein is CASSLTSGTQYF.

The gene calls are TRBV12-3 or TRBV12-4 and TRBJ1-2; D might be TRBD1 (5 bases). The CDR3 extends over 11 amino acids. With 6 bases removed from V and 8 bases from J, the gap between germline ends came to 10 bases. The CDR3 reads CASRDTGGYTF. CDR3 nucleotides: TGTGCCAGCAGGGACACGGGCGGCTACACCTTC.

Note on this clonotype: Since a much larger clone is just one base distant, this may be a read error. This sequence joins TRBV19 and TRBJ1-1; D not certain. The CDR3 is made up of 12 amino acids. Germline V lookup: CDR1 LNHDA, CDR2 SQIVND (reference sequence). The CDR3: CARSITGTEAFF. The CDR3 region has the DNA TGTGCCAGAAGTATTACGGGCACTGAAGCTTTCTTT.

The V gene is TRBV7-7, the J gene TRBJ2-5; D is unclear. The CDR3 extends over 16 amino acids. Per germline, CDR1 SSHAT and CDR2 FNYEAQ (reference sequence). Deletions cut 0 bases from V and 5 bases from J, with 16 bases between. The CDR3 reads CASSLARARVGETQYF. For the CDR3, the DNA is TGTGCCAGCAGCTTAGCGCGCGCACGTGTCGGGGAGACCCAGTACTTC.